This is a list of T cell receptor beta chains from one sample in a study of cytomegalovirus exposure and HLA in healthy donors. Profiling relied on immunoSEQ multiplex PCR, and the TCRdb table lists in-frame clones only, not all of them. The sample includes 130,000 to 150,000 clones, approximately 77% of them seen just once. Sequenced input: PBMCs. Every receptor here comes from a woman aged 50 to 65 in good health and CMV-seronegative. Both conserved end residues are part of each CDR3. The D gene is left open where the match is weak. Expanded clones get a size class; other rows say once, few or many, or leave the size out.

j_call | d_call | clone_size | v_call | cdr3_aa | cdr3_nt
TRBJ2-1 | TRBD2 | once | TRBV2 | CASRYLAGGPYNEQFF | TGTGCCAGCAGGTACTTAGCGGGGGGGCCCTACAATGAGCAGTTCTTC
TRBJ1-5 | . | . | TRBV5-1 | CASSLGHGTTNQPQHF | TGCGCCAGCAGCTTGGGACACGGAACGACCAATCAGCCCCAGCATTTT
TRBJ1-5 | . | . | TRBV2 | CASGVKGHNQPQHF | TGTGCCAGCGGGGTCAAGGGACACAATCAGCCCCAGCATTTT
TRBJ1-1 | . | once | TRBV6-5 | CASSYSRDTEAFF | TGTGCCAGCAGTTACTCGAGAGACACTGAAGCTTTCTTT
TRBJ1-1 | . | . | TRBV15 | CATSRDQGLGTEAFF | TGTGCCACCAGCAGAGATCAGGGGCTGGGCACTGAAGCTTTCTTT
TRBJ1-1 | TRBD1 | once | TRBV6-5 | CASGSPGTGGEAFF | TGTGCCAGCGGAAGTCCCGGGACAGGGGGCGAAGCTTTCTTT
TRBJ1-6 | . | few | TRBV5-6 | CASSLIRGSLHF | TGTGCCAGCAGCTTGATTAGGGGCTCCCTCCACTTT
TRBJ1-2 | TRBD1 | . | TRBV28 | CASRPTGLVYGYTF | TGTGCCAGCAGACCGACAGGGCTAGTCTATGGCTACACCTTC
TRBJ1-1 | . | once | TRBV7-8 | CASSFSGGNTEAFF | TGTGCCAGCAGCTTTAGCGGCGGGAACACTGAAGCTTTCTTT
TRBJ1-1 | . | few | TRBV5-1 | CASKRDMNTEAFF | TGCGCCAGCAAACGGGATATGAACACTGAAGCTTTCTTT
TRBJ1-1 | . | . | TRBV27 | CASRRGLTEAFF | TGTGCCAGCAGGCGGGGACTCACTGAAGCTTTCTTT
TRBJ2-5 | . | . | TRBV29-1 | CSVILAGETQYF | TGCAGCGTTATACTAGCAGGGGAGACCCAGTACTTC
TRBJ1-2 | TRBD1 | . | TRBV19 | CASSTSGTGLSCTF | TGTGCCAGTAGTACCTCCGGGACAGGCCTCAGCTGCACCTTC
TRBJ1-4 | TRBD1 | few | TRBV2 | CASRRDSAGINEKLFF | TGTGCCAGCCGCCGGGACAGTGCCGGGATTAATGAAAAACTGTTTTTT
TRBJ2-3 | TRBD2 | once | TRBV5-8 | CASTPWTSGGADTQYF | TGTGCCAGCACCCCATGGACTAGCGGGGGGGCAGATACGCAGTATTTT
TRBJ2-5 | . | . | TRBV15 | CATSRDLGQGETQYF | TGTGCCACCAGCAGAGATCTTGGGCAGGGGGAGACCCAGTACTTC
TRBJ1-4 | TRBD1 | . | TRBV7-9 | CASRLGQANEKLFF | TGTGCCAGCAGACTGGGACAGGCTAATGAAAAACTGTTTTTT
TRBJ2-1 | TRBD2 | . | TRBV11-2 | CASSPTSQGNEQFF | TGTGCCAGCAGCCCGACTAGCCAGGGCAATGAGCAGTTCTTC
TRBJ1-5 | . | . | TRBV5-8 | CASSSAGWYQPQHF | TGTGCCAGCAGCTCGGCGGGTTGGTATCAGCCCCAGCATTTT
TRBJ1-4 | . | . | TRBV7-2 | CASSRGWGRATNEKLFF | TGTGCCAGCAGCCGGGGGTGGGGTAGGGCAACTAATGAAAAACTGTTTTTT
TRBJ2-7 | . | . | TRBV10-3 | CASSRGSYEQYF | TGTGCCTCCTCGAGAGGGTCCTACGAGCAGTACTTC
TRBJ2-1 | TRBD2 | . | TRBV29-1 | CSVEDLRLAGGSSYNEQFF | TGCAGCGTTGAAGATTTAAGACTAGCGGGGGGGAGCTCCTACAATGAGCAGTTCTTC
TRBJ1-1 | TRBD1 | . | TRBV5-6 | CASSRPGQGWHTEAFF | TGTGCCAGCAGCCGACCGGGACAGGGGTGGCACACTGAAGCTTTCTTT
TRBJ2-2 | TRBD2 | . | TRBV7-2 | CASSSPGLAGTGELFF | TGTGCCAGCAGCTCTCCGGGACTAGCGGGGACCGGGGAGCTGTTTTTT
TRBJ2-6 | TRBD1 | . | TRBV9 | CASSVDTDRDEYSGANVLTF | TGTGCCAGCAGCGTAGATACGGACAGGGACGAATACTCTGGGGCCAACGTCCTGACTTTC
TRBJ2-7 | . | . | TRBV5-6 | CASSPWSWNQPYEQYF | TGTGCCAGCAGCCCTTGGAGCTGGAACCAACCCTACGAGCAGTACTTC
TRBJ2-3 | . | . | TRBV5-1 | CASSLGLSTDTQYF | TGCGCCAGCAGCCTGGGACTGAGCACAGATACGCAGTATTTT
TRBJ1-5 | . | . | TRBV19 | CASSPGAGNQPQHF | TGTGCCAGTAGCCCTGGGGCAGGCAATCAGCCCCAGCATTTT
TRBJ2-3 | . | few | TRBV7-9 | CASSLGLDTDTQYF | TGTGCCAGCAGCTTAGGTCTAGACACAGATACGCAGTATTTT
TRBJ2-7 | . | . | TRBV6-5 | CASKGGYEQYF | TGTGCCAGCAAAGGCGGATACGAGCAGTACTTC
TRBJ1-1 | . | . | TRBV5-1 | CASSLAGSGDTEAFF | TGCGCCAGCAGCTTGGCAGGCTCGGGGGACACTGAAGCTTTCTTT
TRBJ2-2 | TRBD2 | . | TRBV7-9 | CASSYPRPGLAGSGELFF | TGTGCCAGCAGCTACCCCCGTCCGGGACTAGCGGGTTCCGGGGAGCTGTTTTTT
TRBJ1-3 | TRBD1 | once | TRBV11-2 | CASSMTGDGNTIYF | TGTGCCAGCAGCATGACAGGGGATGGAAACACCATATATTTT
TRBJ1-1 | . | . | TRBV29-1 | CSARMRGAGTEAFF | TGCAGCGCCCGAATGCGGGGGGCCGGCACTGAAGCTTTCTTT
TRBJ1-3 | . | . | TRBV7-5 | CARSFPCGTEKNTIYF | TGTGCCAGAAGCTTCCCCTGTGGGACAGAGAAAAACACCATATATTTT
TRBJ2-3 | . | . | TRBV7-6 | CASSLQFTDTQYF | TGTGCCAGCAGCTTACAGTTCACAGATACGCAGTATTTT
TRBJ1-5 | TRBD1 | . | TRBV4-1 | CASSPGQSPNQPQHF | TGCGCCAGCAGCCCGGGACAGAGCCCCAATCAGCCCCAGCATTTT
TRBJ2-5 | TRBD2 | . | TRBV7-2 | CASSLAYAGGQETQYF | TGTGCCAGCAGCTTAGCTTATGCGGGGGGGCAAGAGACCCAGTACTTC
TRBJ2-7 | . | . | TRBV30 | CAWSPRGYEQYF | TGTGCCTGGAGTCCAAGGGGATACGAGCAGTACTTC
TRBJ2-3 | TRBD1 | . | TRBV5-4 | CASSLDRGSTDTQYF | TGTGCCAGCAGCTTGGACAGGGGGAGCACAGATACGCAGTATTTT
TRBJ1-6 | . | . | TRBV9 | CASSVTGLGSPLHF | TGTGCCAGCAGCGTAACAGGGTTAGGGTCACCCCTCCACTTT
TRBJ1-2 | TRBD1 | . | TRBV4-2 | CASSQGSGQGAPGYTF | TGTGCCAGCAGCCAAGGCTCAGGACAGGGGGCCCCTGGCTACACCTTC